This T cell receptor beta chain was captured in a study of cytomegalovirus exposure and HLA in healthy donors. PCR amplification relied on 60 Vbeta primers (plus 13 Jbeta primers). The table came from immunoSEQ multiplex PCR; TCRdb's copy has only in-frame clones and leaves some out. The sample lists approximately 86,000 clones, around 71% occurring once. General observations from the study: Most TCRs appeared rarely, but some public TCRs recurred in many donors.

The V gene end was trimmed by 5 bases and the J gene end by 2 bases; junction bases not matched to a gene: 4. Germline V CDR1 and CDR2: SGHAT, FQNNGV. The CDR3 runs 15 residues. Notes on this clone: Its antigen is unknown.

The TCR comes from a man aged 55 to 70 in good health and CMV-seronegative. The sample was PBMCs. The rearrangement links TRBV11-2 to TRBJ2-1, with TRBD1 matching over 9 bases. The DNA for the CDR3 is TGTGCCAGCAGCGCTCGACAGGGGGCCTACAATGAGCAGTTCTTC. This encodes CASSARQGAYNEQFF. Combining the CDR3 with reference TRBV11-2 and TRBJ2-1 gives the whole variable domain EAGVAQSPRYKIIEKRQSVAFWCNPISGHATLYWYQQILGQGPKLLIQFQNNGVVDDSQLPKDRFSAERLKGVDSTLKIQPAKLEDSAVYLCASSARQGAYNEQFFGPGTRLTVL.